One sample yielded the 8 T cell receptor beta chains listed below, sequenced in a study of T cells in Graves' hyperthyroidism and ophthalmopathy. Amplified TCR beta CDR3 regions came from RNA transcripts. The HTBI primer set was used in a first-round RT-PCR of the TCR CDR3. TCRdb processed the multiplex PCR reads anew with MiXCR; each CDR3 protein has one entry. The table has hundreds of thousands of distinct CDR3 sequences, 35% to 55% seen once. The sequenced sample was peripheral blood or thyroid tissue (not recorded which). These receptors were collected from a woman aged 18-30 years with Graves' hyperthyroidism.

With regard to this clonotype: This CDR3 fails to terminate in the conserved phenylalanine or tryptophan, so it likely reflects a read error. The chain recombines TRBV5-1 with TRBJ1-1; D gene uncertain. Germline V gives CDR1 SGHRS, CDR2 YFSETQ. This CDR3 comprises 14 residues. CDR3 residues: CASSYTDYLTEAFY. The CDR3 nucleotides read TGTGCCAGCAGCTACACAGATTACCTCACTGAAGCTTTCTAT.

Many counts were recorded for this clonotype. V usage is TRBV10-3 and J usage is TRBJ1-2, with no clear D. The CDR3 is 14 residues long. Per the germline V gene, CDR1 is ENHRY and CDR2 is SYGVKD. Deletions cut 3 bases from V and 3 bases from J, with 11 bases between. Written as DNA, the CDR3 is TGTGCCATCAGTGAACTGGGGTTAGACTATGGCTACACCTTC. Amino acids: CAISELGLDYGYTF.

Ten or more counts support this clonotype. V gene TRBV7-9 combines with J gene TRBJ2-2; D possibly corresponds to TRBD1 (5 bases). There are 14 residues in the CDR3. Trimming took 6 bases from V and 1 from J, leaving 9 bases between them. Germline lookup yields CDR1 SEHNR and CDR2 FQNEAQ (reference sequence). DNA for the CDR3: TGTGCCAGCAGAAGGACACGGAACACCGGGGAGCTGTTTTTT. This sequence encodes CASRRTRNTGELFF.

Concerning this clonotype: With a much larger clone just one base away, this may be a read error. The genes are TRBV29-1 and TRBJ1-1, with D tentatively TRBD1 (5 bases). CDR3 length equals 14 residues. Germline assignment: CDR1 SQVTM and CDR2 ANQGSEA. In nucleotides, the CDR3 is TGCAGCGTTGCCGCCCGGGGGGTCGGCACTGAAGCTCTCTTT. As protein: CSVAARGVGTEALF.

This clonotype appeared a few times. The chain joins TRBV20-1 to TRBJ2-5; possibly TRBD1 or TRBD2 for D (6 bases each). Trimming left V 6 bases short and J 5 bases short, with 19 bases between. Per the germline V gene, CDR1 is DFQATT and CDR2 is SNEGSKA (reference sequence). The CDR3 runs 14 residues. The CDR3 protein is CSASLRGARETQYF. CDR3 nucleotides: TGCAGTGCGTCCCTAAGGGGGGCTCGGGAGACCCAGTACTTC.

This clonotype was observed once. This chain uses TRBV15 with TRBJ1-4; D gene unclear. This CDR3 is built from 13 residues. Trimming stripped 7 bases from V and 5 bases from J, with 11 bases between. The germline V gene has CDR1 LNHNV and CDR2 YYDKDF (reference sequence). CDR3 sequence (DNA): TGTGCCACCAAGTTCGGTGGGAATGAAAAACTGTTTTTT. Translated: CATKFGGNEKLFF.

This clonotype was observed a handful of times. The J gene is TRBJ1-1, the V gene TRBV7-6; 8 bases agree with TRBD1. The CDR3 is 13 amino acids. J gave up 2 bases and V 6 bases, and 2 bases lay outside the gene matches. Germline V gene lookup returns CDR1 SGHVS and CDR2 FNYEAQ. The DNA of the CDR3 is TGTGCCAGCAGGACAGGGGTCAACACTGAAGCTTTCTTT. Translating it yields CASRTGVNTEAFF.

This clonotype has at least ten counts. This chain connects TRBV7-2 to TRBJ2-6; TRBD1 aligns across 11 bases. With 5 bases clipped from V and 9 bases from J, the junction kept 6 bases outside the gene matches. The CDR3 runs 15 residues. Per the germline V gene, CDR1 is SGHTA and CDR2 is FQGNSA. The CDR3 sequence is CASSKGQGGDNVLTF. CDR3 DNA sequence: TGTGCCAGCAGCAAGGGACAGGGGGGTGACAACGTCCTGACTTTC.